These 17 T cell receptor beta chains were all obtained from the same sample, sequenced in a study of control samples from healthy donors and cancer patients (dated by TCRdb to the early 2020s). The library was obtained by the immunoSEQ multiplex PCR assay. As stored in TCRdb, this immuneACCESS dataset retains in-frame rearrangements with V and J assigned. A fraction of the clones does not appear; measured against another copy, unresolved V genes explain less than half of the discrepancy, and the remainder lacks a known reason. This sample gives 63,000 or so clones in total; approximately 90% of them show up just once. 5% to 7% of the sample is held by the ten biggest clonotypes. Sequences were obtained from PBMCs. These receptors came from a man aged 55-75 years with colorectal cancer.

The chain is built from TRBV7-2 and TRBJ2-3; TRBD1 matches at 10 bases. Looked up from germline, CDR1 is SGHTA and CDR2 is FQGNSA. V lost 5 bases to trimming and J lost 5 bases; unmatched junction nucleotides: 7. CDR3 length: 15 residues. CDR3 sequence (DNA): TGTGCCAGCAGCCCCCGACAGGGGGCGCGAGATACGCAGTATTTT. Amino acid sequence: CASSPRQGARDTQYF.

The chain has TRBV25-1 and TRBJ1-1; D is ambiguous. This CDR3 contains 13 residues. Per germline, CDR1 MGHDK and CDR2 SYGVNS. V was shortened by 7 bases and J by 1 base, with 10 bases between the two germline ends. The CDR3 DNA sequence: TGTGCCAGCACGGGGTACACGAACACTGAAGCTTTCTTT. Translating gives CASTGYTNTEAFF.

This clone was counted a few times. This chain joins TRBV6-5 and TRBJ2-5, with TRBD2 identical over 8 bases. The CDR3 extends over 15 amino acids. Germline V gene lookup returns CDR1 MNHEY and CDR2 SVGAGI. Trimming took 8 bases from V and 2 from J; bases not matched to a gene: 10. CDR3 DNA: TGTGCCAGCGGGGGGAGCGGGGGCACGCAAGAGACCCAGTACTTC. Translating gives CASGGSGGTQETQYF.

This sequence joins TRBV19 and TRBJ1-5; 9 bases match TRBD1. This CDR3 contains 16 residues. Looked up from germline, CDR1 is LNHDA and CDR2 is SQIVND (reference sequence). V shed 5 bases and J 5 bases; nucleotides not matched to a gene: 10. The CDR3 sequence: CASSVIQGAQDQPQHF. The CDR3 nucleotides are TGTGCCAGTAGTGTAATACAGGGGGCGCAGGATCAGCCCCAGCATTTT.

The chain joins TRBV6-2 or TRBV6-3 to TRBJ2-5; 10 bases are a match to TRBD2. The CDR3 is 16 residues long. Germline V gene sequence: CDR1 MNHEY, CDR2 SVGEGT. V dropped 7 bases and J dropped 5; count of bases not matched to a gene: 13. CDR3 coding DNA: TGTGCCAGCACCCCCGGCGTTAGCGGGGGGTTGGAGACCCAGTACTTC. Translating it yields CASTPGVSGGLETQYF.

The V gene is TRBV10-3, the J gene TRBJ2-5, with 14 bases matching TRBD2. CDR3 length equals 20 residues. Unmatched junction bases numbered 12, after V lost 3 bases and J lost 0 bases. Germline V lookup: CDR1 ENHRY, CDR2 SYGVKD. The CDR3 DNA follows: TGTGCCATCAGTGACAGATTTGGGACTAGCGGGGGATTGTACCAAGAGACCCAGTACTTC. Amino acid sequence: CAISDRFGTSGGLYQETQYF.

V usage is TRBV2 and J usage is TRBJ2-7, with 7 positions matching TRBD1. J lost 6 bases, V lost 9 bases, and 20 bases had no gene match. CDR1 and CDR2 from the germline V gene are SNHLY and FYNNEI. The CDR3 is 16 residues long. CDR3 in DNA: TGTGCCAGTTCCTCCACAGGGGATCGACGTTTTCGCGAGCAGTACTTC. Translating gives CASSSTGDRRFREQYF. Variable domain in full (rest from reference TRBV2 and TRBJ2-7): EPEVTQTPSHQVTQMGQEVILRCVPISNHLYFYWYRQILGQKVEFLVSFYNNEISEKSEIFDDQFSVERPDGSNFTLKIRSTKLEDSAMYFCASSSTGDRRFREQYFGPGTRLTVT.

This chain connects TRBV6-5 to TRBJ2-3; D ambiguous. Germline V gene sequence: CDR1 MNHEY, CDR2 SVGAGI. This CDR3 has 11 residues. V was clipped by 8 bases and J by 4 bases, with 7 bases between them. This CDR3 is CASYHADTQYF. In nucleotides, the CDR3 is TGTGCCAGCTATCATGCAGATACGCAGTATTTT.

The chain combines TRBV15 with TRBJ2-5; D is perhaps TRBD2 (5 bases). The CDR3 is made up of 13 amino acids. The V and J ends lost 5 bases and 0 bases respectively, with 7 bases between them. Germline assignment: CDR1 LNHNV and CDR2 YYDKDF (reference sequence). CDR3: CATSQRYQETQYF. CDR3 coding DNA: TGTGCCACCAGCCAGCGGTACCAAGAGACCCAGTACTTC.

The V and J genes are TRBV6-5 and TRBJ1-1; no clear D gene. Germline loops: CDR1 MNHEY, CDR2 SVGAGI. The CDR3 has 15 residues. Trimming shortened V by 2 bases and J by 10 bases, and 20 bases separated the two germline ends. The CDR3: CASSYIPGRSVRAFF. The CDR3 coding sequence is TGTGCCAGCAGTTACATACCCGGGAGGAGTGTTCGAGCTTTCTTT.

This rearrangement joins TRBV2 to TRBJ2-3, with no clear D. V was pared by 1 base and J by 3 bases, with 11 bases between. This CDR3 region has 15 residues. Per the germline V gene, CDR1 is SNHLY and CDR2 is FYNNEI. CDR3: CASSEGLPRTDTQYF. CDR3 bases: TGTGCCAGCAGTGAAGGTCTCCCCCGGACAGATACGCAGTATTTT.

This CDR3 reads CAISLGENEQYF. DNA for the CDR3: TGTGCCATCAGTCTTGGGGAGAACGAGCAGTACTTC. The rearrangement links TRBV10-3 to TRBJ2-7, with D maybe TRBD2 (5 bases). The CDR3 totals 12 residues. CDR1 and CDR2 (germline): ENHRY, SYGVKD. Trimming took off 5 bases at V and 5 bases at J, with 10 bases between the two ends.

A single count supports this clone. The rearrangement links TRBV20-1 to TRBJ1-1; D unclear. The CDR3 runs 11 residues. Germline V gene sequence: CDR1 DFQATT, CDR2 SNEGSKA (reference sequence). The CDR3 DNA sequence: TGCAGCAGTCCAGAAAACACTGAAGCTTTCTTT. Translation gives CSSPENTEAFF.

CDR3 in DNA: TGTGCCAGCAGTTGGGGGACAGCGACGAACACCGGGGAGCTGTTTTTT. Its translation: CASSWGTATNTGELFF. The chain has TRBV6-6 and TRBJ2-2; 7 bases line up with TRBD1. The CDR3 is made up of 16 amino acids. CDR1 and CDR2 from the germline V gene are MNHNY and SVGAGI (reference sequence). The ends lost 4 bases at V and 0 bases at J; junction bases unmatched: 5.

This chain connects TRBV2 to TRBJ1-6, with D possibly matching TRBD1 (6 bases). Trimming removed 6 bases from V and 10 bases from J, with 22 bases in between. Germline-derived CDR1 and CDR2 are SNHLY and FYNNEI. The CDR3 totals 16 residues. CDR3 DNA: TGTGCCAGCAGCCAGGGGTCAGGGGTTATCGGCTCACCCCTCCACTTT. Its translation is CASSQGSGVIGSPLHF.

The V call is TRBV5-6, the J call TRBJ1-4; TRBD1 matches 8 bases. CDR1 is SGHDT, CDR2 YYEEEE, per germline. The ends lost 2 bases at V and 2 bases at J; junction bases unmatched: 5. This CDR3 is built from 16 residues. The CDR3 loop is CASSFDRGRTNEKLFF. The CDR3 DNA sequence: TGTGCCAGCAGCTTCGACAGGGGACGGACTAATGAAAAACTGTTTTTT.

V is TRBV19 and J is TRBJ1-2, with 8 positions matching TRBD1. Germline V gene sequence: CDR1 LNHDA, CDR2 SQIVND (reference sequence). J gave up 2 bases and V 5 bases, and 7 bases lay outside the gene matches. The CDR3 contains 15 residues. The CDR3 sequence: CASSPRGQGNYGYTF. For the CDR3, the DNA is TGTGCCAGTAGTCCCCGAGGACAGGGAAACTATGGCTACACCTTC.